This is a list of T cell receptor beta chains from one sample in a study. TCRdb redid the calling of the RT-PCR reads with MiXCR, one entry per CDR3 protein. This table holds more than 600,000 distinct CDR3 sequences, 14% found once. The source material was memory CD4+ T cells from blood. Receptors originate from a female donor in good health, serving as a healthy control. Both conserved end residues are part of each CDR3. D genes are given only for firm matches. Where a row states a size, it is once, few, many or the class of an expanded clone; other rows omit it.

V gene: TRBV7-2; clone size: few; J gene: TRBJ2-4; D gene: TRBD2; CDR3 protein: CASSPVPASGRAKNIQYF; CDR3 DNA: TGTGCCAGCAGCCCCGTCCCGGCTAGCGGGAGGGCCAAAAACATTCAGTACTTC
V gene: TRBV27; clone size: few; J gene: TRBJ2-7; D gene: NA; CDR3 protein: CASSLSLARDVEQYF; CDR3 DNA: TGTGCCAGCAGTTTAAGTTTAGCGAGGGATGTCGAGCAGTACTTC
V gene: TRBV4-3; clone size: NA; J gene: TRBJ2-1; D gene: TRBD1; CDR3 protein: CASSQVLSGGGYNEQFF; CDR3 DNA: TGCGCCAGCAGCCAAGTTCTATCAGGGGGTGGGTACAATGAGCAGTTCTTC
V gene: TRBV7-8; clone size: once; J gene: TRBJ1-2; D gene: NA; CDR3 protein: CASSPVRTASQGYIF; CDR3 DNA: TGTGCCAGCAGCCCCGTCAGGACAGCGTCACAGGGCTACATCTTC
V gene: TRBV6-5; clone size: many; J gene: TRBJ2-1; D gene: TRBD1; CDR3 protein: CASSRGQGYGEQFF; CDR3 DNA: TGTGCCAGCAGTAGGGGACAGGGGTATGGGGAGCAGTTCTTC
V gene: TRBV6-6; clone size: few; J gene: TRBJ2-7; D gene: TRBD2; CDR3 protein: CASRLAGDVYEQYF; CDR3 DNA: TGTGCCAGCAGACTAGCGGGAGACGTCTACGAGCAGTACTTC
V gene: TRBV5-5; clone size: few; J gene: TRBJ1-3; D gene: TRBD1; CDR3 protein: CASSLQTGARTIYF; CDR3 DNA: TGTGCCAGCAGCTTGCAAACAGGGGCTCGGACCATATATTTT
V gene: TRBV6-2/TRBV6-3; clone size: many; J gene: TRBJ2-7; D gene: TRBD1; CDR3 protein: CASTDRGQAEQYF; CDR3 DNA: TGTGCCAGCACCGACAGGGGGCAGGCGGAGCAGTACTTC
V gene: TRBV7-3; clone size: few; J gene: TRBJ2-7; D gene: TRBD1; CDR3 protein: CASSSDRDSEQYF; CDR3 DNA: TGTGCCAGCAGCTCGGACAGGGACAGCGAGCAGTACTTC
V gene: TRBV20-1; clone size: few; J gene: TRBJ1-5; D gene: TRBD1; CDR3 protein: CSAYRGSNQPQHF; CDR3 DNA: TGCAGTGCTTACAGGGGGAGCAATCAGCCCCAGCATTTT
V gene: TRBV5-1; clone size: few; J gene: TRBJ2-1; D gene: NA; CDR3 protein: CASSLTMSSYNEQFF; CDR3 DNA: TGCGCCAGCAGCTTGACTATGAGCTCCTACAATGAGCAGTTCTTC
V gene: TRBV6-6; clone size: many; J gene: TRBJ2-7; D gene: TRBD1; CDR3 protein: CASRAGQGLYEQYF; CDR3 DNA: TGTGCCAGCCGCGCAGGACAGGGATTGTACGAGCAGTACTTC
V gene: TRBV24-1; clone size: many; J gene: TRBJ2-3; D gene: NA; CDR3 protein: CATSDFGGDTQYF; CDR3 DNA: TGTGCCACCAGTGATTTTGGAGGTGATACGCAGTATTTT
V gene: TRBV6-5; clone size: NA; J gene: TRBJ1-2; D gene: NA; CDR3 protein: CASNARQRGYGYNF; CDR3 DNA: TGTGCCAGCAACGCCCGACAGCGGGGCTATGGCTACAACTTC
V gene: TRBV4-1; clone size: NA; J gene: TRBJ2-2; D gene: TRBD2; CDR3 protein: CASSKGLAGAGGELFF; CDR3 DNA: TGCGCCAGCAGCAAGGGACTAGCGGGGGCGGGCGGGGAGCTGTTTTTT
V gene: TRBV28; clone size: few; J gene: TRBJ2-7; D gene: TRBD2; CDR3 protein: CASSLPGTSAEVYEQYF; CDR3 DNA: TGTGCCAGCAGTCTACCCGGGACTAGCGCCGAAGTCTACGAGCAGTACTTC
V gene: TRBV10-3; clone size: many; J gene: TRBJ1-1; D gene: NA; CDR3 protein: CAISESTTGNTEAFF; CDR3 DNA: TGTGCCATCAGTGAGTCGACTACAGGGAACACTGAAGCTTTCTTT
V gene: TRBV27; clone size: few; J gene: TRBJ1-5; D gene: TRBD1; CDR3 protein: CASSLFEGRVGGQGAQYSNQPQHF; CDR3 DNA: TGTGCCAGCAGTTTATTCGAGGGGAGGGTCGGAGGACAGGGGGCCCAATATAGCAATCAGCCCCAGCATTTT